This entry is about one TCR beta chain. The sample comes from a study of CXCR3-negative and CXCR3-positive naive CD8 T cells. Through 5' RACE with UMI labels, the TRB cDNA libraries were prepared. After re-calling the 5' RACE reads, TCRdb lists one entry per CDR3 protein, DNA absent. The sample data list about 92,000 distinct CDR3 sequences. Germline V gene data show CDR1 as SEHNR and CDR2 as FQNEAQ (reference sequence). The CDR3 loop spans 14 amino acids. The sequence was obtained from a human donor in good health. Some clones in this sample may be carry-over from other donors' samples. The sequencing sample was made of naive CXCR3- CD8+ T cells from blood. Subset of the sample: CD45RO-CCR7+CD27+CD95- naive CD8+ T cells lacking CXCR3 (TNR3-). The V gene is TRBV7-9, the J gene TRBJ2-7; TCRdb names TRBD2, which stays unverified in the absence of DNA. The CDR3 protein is CASSGGTSGKEQYF. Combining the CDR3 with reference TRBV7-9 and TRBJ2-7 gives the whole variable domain DTGVSQNPRHKITKRGQNVTFRCDPISEHNRLYWYRQTLGQGPEFLTYFQNEAQLEKSRLLSDRFSAERPKGSFSTLEIQRTEQGDSAMYLCASSGGTSGKEQYFGPGTRLTVT.